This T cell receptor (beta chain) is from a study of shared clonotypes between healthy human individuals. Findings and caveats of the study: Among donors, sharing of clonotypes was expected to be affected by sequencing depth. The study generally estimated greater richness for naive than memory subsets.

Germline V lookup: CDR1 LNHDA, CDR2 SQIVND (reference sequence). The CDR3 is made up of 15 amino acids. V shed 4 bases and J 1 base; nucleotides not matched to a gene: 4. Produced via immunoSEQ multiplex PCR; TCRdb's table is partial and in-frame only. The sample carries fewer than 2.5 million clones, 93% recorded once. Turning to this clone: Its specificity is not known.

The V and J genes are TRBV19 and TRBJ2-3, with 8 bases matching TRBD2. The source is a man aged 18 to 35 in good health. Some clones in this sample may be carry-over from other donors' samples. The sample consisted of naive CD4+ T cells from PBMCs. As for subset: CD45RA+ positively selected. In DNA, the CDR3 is TGTGCCAGTAGTAGATTAGCGGGACGCACAGATACGCAGTATTTT. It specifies CASSRLAGRTDTQYF.